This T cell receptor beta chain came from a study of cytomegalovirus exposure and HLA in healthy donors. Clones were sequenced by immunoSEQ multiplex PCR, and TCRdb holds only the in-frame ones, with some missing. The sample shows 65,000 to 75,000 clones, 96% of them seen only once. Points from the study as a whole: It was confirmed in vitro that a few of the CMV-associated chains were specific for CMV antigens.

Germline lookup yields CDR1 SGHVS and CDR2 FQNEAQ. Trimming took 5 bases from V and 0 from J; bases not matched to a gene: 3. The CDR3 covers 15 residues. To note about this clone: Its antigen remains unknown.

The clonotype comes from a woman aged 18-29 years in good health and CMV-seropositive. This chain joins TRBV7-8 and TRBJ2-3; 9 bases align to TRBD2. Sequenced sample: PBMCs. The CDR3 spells CASSVSGSSTDTQYF. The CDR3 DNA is TGTGCCAGCAGCGTTAGCGGGAGCAGCACAGATACGCAGTATTTT.